This T cell receptor beta chain was identified during a study of blood T cell repertoires in COVID-19. Turning to the study itself: The origin of the acute and convalescent COVID-19 samples was the United States, Italy and Spain.

Repertoires were generated with immunoSEQ multiplex PCR, while TCRdb's copy carries only in-frame clones and drops some. The table records about 220,000 clones, roughly 85% of them present only once. Enrolled during active infection, Seattle patients were then followed longitudinally. The V segment lost 6 bases and the J segment 2 bases; nucleotides outside the gene matches: 3. Germline lookup yields CDR1 KGHSH and CDR2 LQKENI. This CDR3 comprises 14 residues. The clonotype was recovered from a woman between 70 and 85 years old with COVID-19, enrolled during active disease. Sequenced sample: peripheral blood. The rearrangement uses TRBV18 and TRBJ2-3; TRBD2 aligns across 9 bases. CDR3 nucleotide sequence: TGTGCCAGCTCCCGACTAGCGGACACAGATACGCAGTATTTT. Its translation is CASSRLADTDTQYF.